This record concerns one T cell receptor beta chain sequence. This entry belongs to a study of technical replicates of blood from a few donors. Data came from immunoSEQ multiplex PCR; TCRdb stores just in-frame clones and leaves some out. The sample yields more than 70,000 clones, 95% to 97% seen once. Unmatched junction bases numbered 8, after V lost 5 bases and J lost 1 base. This CDR3 comprises 15 residues. Germline values: CDR1 SGHDT, CDR2 YYEEEE. Sequenced: T cells isolated from PBMCs. The receptor was derived from a human donor in good health. The chain recombines TRBV5-6 with TRBJ1-1; TRBD1 agrees at 7 bases. CDR3 region: CASRQTGFSNTEAFF. CDR3 coding DNA: TGTGCCAGCAGACAGACAGGGTTCTCGAACACTGAAGCTTTCTTT.